This T cell receptor (beta chain) stems from a study of OX40 agonist ivuxolimab in advanced cancers. After removal of 8 bases from V and 4 bases from J, the junction contained 9 bases not matched to a gene. The CDR3 runs to 14 residues. From germline, CDR1 is MDHEN and CDR2 SYDVKM. Only in-frame clones appear in the TCRdb table, and some are missing; sequencing was by immunoSEQ multiplex PCR. The sample records around 86,000 clones, 84% being singletons. This clonotype was sampled from an adult with an advanced solid tumor such as melanoma, head and neck, liver or kidney cancer. The sample was CD4+ or CD8+ T cells sorted from blood, taken in a trial of the OX40 agonist ivuxolimab. The rearrangement joins TRBV28 to TRBJ1-1; 8 positions match TRBD1. This CDR3 is CASHPGQGATEAFF. CDR3 DNA: TGTGCCAGCCACCCCGGACAGGGTGCCACTGAAGCTTTCTTT.